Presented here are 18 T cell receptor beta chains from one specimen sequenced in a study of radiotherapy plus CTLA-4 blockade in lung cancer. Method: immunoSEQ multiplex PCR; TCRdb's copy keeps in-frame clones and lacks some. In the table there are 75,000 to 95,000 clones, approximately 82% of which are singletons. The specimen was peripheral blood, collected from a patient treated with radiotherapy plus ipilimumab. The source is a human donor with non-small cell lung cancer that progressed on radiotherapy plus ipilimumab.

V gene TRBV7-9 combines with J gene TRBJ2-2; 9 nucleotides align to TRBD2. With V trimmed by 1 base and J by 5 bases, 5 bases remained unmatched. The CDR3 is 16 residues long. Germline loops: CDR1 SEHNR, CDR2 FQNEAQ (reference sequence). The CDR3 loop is CASSLGRLAETGELFF. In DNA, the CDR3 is TGTGCCAGCAGCTTAGGTCGACTAGCGGAGACCGGGGAGCTGTTTTTT.

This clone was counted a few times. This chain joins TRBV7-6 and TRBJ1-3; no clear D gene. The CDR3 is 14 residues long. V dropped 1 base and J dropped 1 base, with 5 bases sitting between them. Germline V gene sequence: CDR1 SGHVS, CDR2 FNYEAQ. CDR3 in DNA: TGTGCCAGCAGCTTAGGGGTGTCTGGAAACACCATATATTTT. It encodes CASSLGVSGNTIYF.

CDR3 DNA: TGTGCCAGCTCAAGAGGGACAGTCCTAGCTGATCACTATGAGCAGTTCTTC. It codes for CASSRGTVLADHYEQFF. This chain uses TRBV18 with TRBJ2-1; 7 bases are shared with TRBD1. This CDR3 comprises 17 residues. CDR1 is KGHSH, CDR2 LQKENI, per germline. The V segment lost 5 bases and the J segment 8 bases; nucleotides outside the gene matches: 18.

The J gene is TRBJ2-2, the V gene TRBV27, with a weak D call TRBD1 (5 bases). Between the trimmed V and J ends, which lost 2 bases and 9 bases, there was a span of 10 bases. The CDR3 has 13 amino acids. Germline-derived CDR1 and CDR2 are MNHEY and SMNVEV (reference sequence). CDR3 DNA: TGTGCCAGCAGTTTAGGGGCCCGTAGGGAGCTGTTTTTT. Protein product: CASSLGARRELFF.

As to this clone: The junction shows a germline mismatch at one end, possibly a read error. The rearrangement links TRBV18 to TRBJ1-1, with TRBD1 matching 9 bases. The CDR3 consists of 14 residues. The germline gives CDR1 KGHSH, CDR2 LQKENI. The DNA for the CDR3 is TGTGCCAGCTCACCACCTAAACGGACAGGGGAAGGTTTCTTT. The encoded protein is CASSPPKRTGEGFF.

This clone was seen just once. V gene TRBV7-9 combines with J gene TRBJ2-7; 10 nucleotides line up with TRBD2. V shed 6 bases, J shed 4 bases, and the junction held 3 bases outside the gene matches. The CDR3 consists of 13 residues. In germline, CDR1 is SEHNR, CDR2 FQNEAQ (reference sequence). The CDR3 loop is CASSLAGAYEQYV. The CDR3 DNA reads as TGTGCCAGCAGTCTAGCGGGAGCTTACGAGCAGTACGTC.

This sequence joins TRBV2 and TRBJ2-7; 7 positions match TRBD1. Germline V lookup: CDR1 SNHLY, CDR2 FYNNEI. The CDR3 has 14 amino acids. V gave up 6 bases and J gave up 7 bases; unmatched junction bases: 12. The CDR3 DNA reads TGTGCCAGCAGCAAACAGGGGATCGGGATAGAGCAGTACTTC. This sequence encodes CASSKQGIGIEQYF.

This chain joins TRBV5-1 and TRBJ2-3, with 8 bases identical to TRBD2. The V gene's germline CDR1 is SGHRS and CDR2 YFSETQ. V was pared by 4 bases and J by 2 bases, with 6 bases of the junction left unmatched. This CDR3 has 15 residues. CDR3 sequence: CASSASGSPTDTQYF. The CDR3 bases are TGCGCCAGCAGCGCGAGCGGGAGCCCCACAGATACGCAGTATTTT.

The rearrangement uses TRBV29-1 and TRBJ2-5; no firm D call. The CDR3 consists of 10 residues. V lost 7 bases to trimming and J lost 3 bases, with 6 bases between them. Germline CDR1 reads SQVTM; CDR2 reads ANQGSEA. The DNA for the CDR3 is TGCAGCGCCTTAGAAGAGACCCAGTACTTC. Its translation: CSALEETQYF.

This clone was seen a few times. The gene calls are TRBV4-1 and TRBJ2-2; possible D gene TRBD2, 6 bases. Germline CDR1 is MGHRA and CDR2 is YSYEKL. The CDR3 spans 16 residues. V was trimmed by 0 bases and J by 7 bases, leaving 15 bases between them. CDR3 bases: TGCGCCAGCAGCCAAGATGAAGGTGGGGGGATCGGGGAGCTGTTTTTT. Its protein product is CASSQDEGGGIGELFF.

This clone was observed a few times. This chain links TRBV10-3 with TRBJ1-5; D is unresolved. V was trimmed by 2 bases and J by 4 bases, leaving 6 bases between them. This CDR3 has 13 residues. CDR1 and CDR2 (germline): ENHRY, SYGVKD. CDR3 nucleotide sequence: TGTGCCATCAGTGAGATTACTAATCAGCCCCAGCATTTT. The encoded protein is CAISEITNQPQHF.

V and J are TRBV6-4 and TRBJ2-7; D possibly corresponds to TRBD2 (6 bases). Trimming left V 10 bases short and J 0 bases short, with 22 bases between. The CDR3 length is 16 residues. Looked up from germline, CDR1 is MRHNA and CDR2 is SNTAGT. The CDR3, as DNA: TGTGCCATCACTCGGTTAGGAGGGAGCGACTCCTACGAGCAGTACGTC. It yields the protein CAITRLGGSDSYEQYV.

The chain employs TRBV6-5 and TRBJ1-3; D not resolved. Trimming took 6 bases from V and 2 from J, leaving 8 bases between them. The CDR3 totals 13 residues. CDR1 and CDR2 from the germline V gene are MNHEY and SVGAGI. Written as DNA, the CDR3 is TGTGCCAGCAGGTCAAAAACTGGAAACACCATATATTTT. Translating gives CASRSKTGNTIYF.

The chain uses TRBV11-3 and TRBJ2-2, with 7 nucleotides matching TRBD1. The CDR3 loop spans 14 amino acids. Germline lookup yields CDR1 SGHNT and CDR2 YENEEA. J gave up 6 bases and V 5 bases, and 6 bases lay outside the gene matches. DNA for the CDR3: TGTGCCAGCAGCGAACACAGGGGAGCCGGGGAGCTGTTTTTT. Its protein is CASSEHRGAGELFF.

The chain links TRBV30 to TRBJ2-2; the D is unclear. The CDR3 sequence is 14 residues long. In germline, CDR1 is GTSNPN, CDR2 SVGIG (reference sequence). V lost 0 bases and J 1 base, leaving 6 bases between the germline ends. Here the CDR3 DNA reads TGTGCCTGGAGTGTATTGGGGAACACCGGGGAGCTGTTTTTT. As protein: CAWSVLGNTGELFF.

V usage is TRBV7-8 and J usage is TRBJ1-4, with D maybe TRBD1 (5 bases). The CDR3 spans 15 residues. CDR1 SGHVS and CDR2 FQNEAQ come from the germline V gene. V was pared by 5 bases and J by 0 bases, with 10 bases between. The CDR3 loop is CASSPRVTTNEKLFF. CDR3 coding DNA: TGTGCCAGCAGCCCCAGGGTCACAACTAATGAAAAACTGTTTTTT.

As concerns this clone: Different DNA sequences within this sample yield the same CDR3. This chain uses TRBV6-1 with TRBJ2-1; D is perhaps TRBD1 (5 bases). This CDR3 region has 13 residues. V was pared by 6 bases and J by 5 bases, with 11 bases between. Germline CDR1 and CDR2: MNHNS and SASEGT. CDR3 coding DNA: TGTGCCAGCAGACCGACAGTGGACAATGAGCAGTTCTTC. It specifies CASRPTVDNEQFF.

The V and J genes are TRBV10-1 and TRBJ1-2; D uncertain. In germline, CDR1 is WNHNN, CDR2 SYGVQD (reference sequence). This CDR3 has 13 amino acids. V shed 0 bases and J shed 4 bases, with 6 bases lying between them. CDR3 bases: TGCGCCAGCAGTGAGTCGAGGTTCTATGGCTACACCTTC. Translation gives CASSESRFYGYTF.